This record looks at one T cell receptor beta chain sequence and its context. Its antigen specificity is not known. Base qualities are missing; no much larger clone stands one base away. The data were taken from a study of CD8+CD57+ T cells in acquired aplastic anemia (dated by TCRdb to 2017 to 2018). Study-level background: DNA extracted from sorted CD4+ and CD8+ cells had a mean of roughly 3.4 ug, with a range of roughly 0.17 to 30 ug. Mean read counts for healthy donor samples were roughly 10 million for CD4+ cells and roughly 12 million for CD8+ cells. General conclusions and limits of the study: CD8+ Simpson's diversity did not differ significantly between patients and healthy controls (P=0.060). About 30 CD8+ CDR3 sequences were found to be shared between patients and controls, but these sequences appeared to be highly expressed in patients and within the immunodominant clones of the patients.

In this study, sorted CD4+ and CD8+ T cells from the blood of healthy subjects and of severe aplastic anemia patients had their TCR repertoires deep-sequenced. Ficoll-Paque density gradient centrifugation was used to isolate peripheral blood mononuclear cells. Before DNA extraction, CD4+ and CD8+ T cells were sorted with FACS or magnetic beads. Counted from cysteine to phenylalanine, this CDR3 has 11 amino acids. Only CDR3 DNA remains: 33 bases, in frame from the first base. The V and J ends are trimmed by 0 bases and 12 bases, leaving 9 bases between them. Reading the germline V gene gives CDR1 SGHRS and CDR2 YFSETQ. Profiling of TCR beta VDJ combinations and CDR3 sequences used genomic DNA as the template. An Illumina HiSeq 2000 was the platform used for TCR repertoire sequencing. As for the original processing: TRBV/TRBJ rearrangement plots, CDR3 size and DJ length profiles, and Simpson's diversity index were used to assess repertoires. Whichever DNA sequence was most abundant in the deep sequencing data was defined as the immunodominant clone. CDR3 amino acid sequences were checked for sharing across subjects and were also compared against the VDJdb database and published repertoires. The raw public reads went through TCRdb reprocessing: fastp at Q25, MiXCR clone calling, in-frame beta chains kept. Each CDR3 protein gets just one entry, which takes the most common genes and DNA from the rows behind it. The V and J calls and clone size are TCRdb's, not the authors'. The sample yields 350,000 to 450,000 distinct CDR3 sequences; 55% to 75% were counted once. In total, the top ten clones hold 3% to 4.5% of the sample.

The V gene is TRBV5-1 and the J gene is TRBJ1-2, with the D gene not clear enough to name. Sequencing input: sorted CD4+, CD8+, or CD8+CD57+ T cells (not recorded which) from PBMCs. This receptor was taken from a human donor in good health, serving as a control. The DNA reads TGCGCCAGCAGCTTGGAGTCCTTAAACACCTTC. This yields the protein CASSLESLNTF.